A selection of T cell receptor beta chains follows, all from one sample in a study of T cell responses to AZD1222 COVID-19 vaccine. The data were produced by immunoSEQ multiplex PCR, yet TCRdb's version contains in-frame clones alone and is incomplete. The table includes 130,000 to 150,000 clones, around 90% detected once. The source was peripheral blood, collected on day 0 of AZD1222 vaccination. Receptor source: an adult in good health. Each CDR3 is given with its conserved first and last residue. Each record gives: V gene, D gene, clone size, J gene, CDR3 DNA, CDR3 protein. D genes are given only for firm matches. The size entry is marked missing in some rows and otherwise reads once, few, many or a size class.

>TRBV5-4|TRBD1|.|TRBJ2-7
TGTGCCAGCAGCTTCGGGACAGGGCTCGAGCAGTACTTC
CASSFGTGLEQYF
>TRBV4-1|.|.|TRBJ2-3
TGCGCCAGCAGCCAATCCCGATCTGGGGATACGCAGTATTTT
CASSQSRSGDTQYF
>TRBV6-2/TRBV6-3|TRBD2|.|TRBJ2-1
TGTGCCAGCAGTTGGCGGGAGGGGTACAATGAGCAGTTCTTC
CASSWREGYNEQFF
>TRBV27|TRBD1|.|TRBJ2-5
TGTGCCAGCAGTTTATGGACATGGGAAGACAGGGGACTTCAAGAGACCCAGTACTTC
CASSLWTWEDRGLQETQYF
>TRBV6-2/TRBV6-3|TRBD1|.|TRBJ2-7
TGTGCCAGCAGTTACCAACCAGGGGGACAGATCTACTACGAGCAGTACTTC
CASSYQPGGQIYYEQYF
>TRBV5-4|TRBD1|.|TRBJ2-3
TGTGCCAGCAGCCGGACAGGGAGCACAGATACGCAGTATTTT
CASSRTGSTDTQYF
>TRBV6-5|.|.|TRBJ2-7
TGTGCCAGTGTCGGGACGGCCCCCTACGAGCAGTACTTC
CASVGTAPYEQYF
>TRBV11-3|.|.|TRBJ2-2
TGTGCCAGCAGCCCCTGGGGGGACACGTCGAACACCGGGGAGCTGTTTTTT
CASSPWGDTSNTGELFF
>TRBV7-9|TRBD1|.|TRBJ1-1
TGTGCCAGCAGCCCCCTTGGACAGGGCGGTTGGAACACTGAAGCTTTCTTT
CASSPLGQGGWNTEAFF
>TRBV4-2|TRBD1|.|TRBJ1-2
TGTGCCAGCAGTCACACAGGGGACTATGGCTACACCTTC
CASSHTGDYGYTF
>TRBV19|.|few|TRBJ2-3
TGTGCCAGTAGTCCGACGACTAGTCGCCCTACGCAGTATTTT
CASSPTTSRPTQYF
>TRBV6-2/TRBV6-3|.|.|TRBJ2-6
TGTGCCAGCCGCCGGAGTAGCTCTGGGGCCAACGTCCTGACTTTC
CASRRSSSGANVLTF
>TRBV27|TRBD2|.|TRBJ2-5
TGTGCCAGCAGTTGGACTAGCGAAGAGACCCAGTACTTC
CASSWTSEETQYF
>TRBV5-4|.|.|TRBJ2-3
TGTGCCAGCAGCTTGGATGCGGTATCCACAGATACGCAGTATTTT
CASSLDAVSTDTQYF
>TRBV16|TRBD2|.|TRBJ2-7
TGTGCCAGCAGCCTTCGGACTAGCGGGAGGAGCTACGAGCAGTACTTC
CASSLRTSGRSYEQYF
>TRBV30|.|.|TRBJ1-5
TGTGCCTGGAGTTTCGATGATAGCAATCAGCCCCAGCATTTT
CAWSFDDSNQPQHF
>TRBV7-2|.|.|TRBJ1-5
TGTGCCAGCAGCTTAGACGGGGGAAGCAATCAGCCCCAGCATTTT
CASSLDGGSNQPQHF
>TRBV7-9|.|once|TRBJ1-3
TGTGCCAGCAGCGTCAAACCAGGGACGGGAAACACCATATATTTT
CASSVKPGTGNTIYF
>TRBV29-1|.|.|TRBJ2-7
TGCAGCGTCGCCTCTCCCCACGCCTCCTACGAGCAGTACTTC
CSVASPHASYEQYF
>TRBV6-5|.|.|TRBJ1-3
TGTGCCAGCAGTTACAGGGCAGGCCGCTCTGGAAACACCATATATTTT
CASSYRAGRSGNTIYF
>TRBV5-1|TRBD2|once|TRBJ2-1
TGCGCCAGCAGCTTGTTTAGTACGACTAGCGGGACCCAGTACAATGAGCAGTTCTTC
CASSLFSTTSGTQYNEQFF
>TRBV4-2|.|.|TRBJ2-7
TGTGCCAGCAGCGTAGAGGGGGTTAGCGGCTTCTACGAGCAGTACTTC
CASSVEGVSGFYEQYF
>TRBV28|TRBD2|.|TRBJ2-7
TGTGCCAGCAGGAATCTAGCGGGACCAGGGTTCTACGAGCAGTACTTC
CASRNLAGPGFYEQYF
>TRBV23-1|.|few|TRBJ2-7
TGCGCCAGCAGCGCGCAGGGAAGCTCCTACGAGCAGTACTTC
CASSAQGSSYEQYF
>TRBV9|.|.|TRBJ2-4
TGTGCCAGCAGCGTAGGAGATTCAGGGTTGGCCAAAAACATTCAGTACTTC
CASSVGDSGLAKNIQYF
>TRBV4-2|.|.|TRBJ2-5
TGTGCCAGCAGCCAAGGGTCGGGAGCAGGGGAAGAGACCCAGTACTTC
CASSQGSGAGEETQYF
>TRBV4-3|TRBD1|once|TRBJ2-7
TGCGCCAGCAGCCCGTTGGGGACAGGGGTCGACGAGCAGTACTTC
CASSPLGTGVDEQYF
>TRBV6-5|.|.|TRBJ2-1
TGTGCCAGCGGAGGGGGTTCCTACAATGAGCAGTTCTTC
CASGGGSYNEQFF
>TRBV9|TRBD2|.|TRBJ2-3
TGTGCCAGCAGCGGGGGGACTAGGCTTGATACGCAGTATTTT
CASSGGTRLDTQYF
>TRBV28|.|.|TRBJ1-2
TGTGCCAGCAGTTTCGCGGGACCAATGAGGAGTGGCTACACCTTC
CASSFAGPMRSGYTF
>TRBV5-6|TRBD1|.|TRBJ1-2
TGTGCCAGCACTAAACCCGGGACAGGAAGAGGCTACACCTTC
CASTKPGTGRGYTF
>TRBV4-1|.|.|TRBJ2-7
TGCGCCAGCAGCCAAGATCGTAACAGAATCTACGAGCAGTACTTC
CASSQDRNRIYEQYF
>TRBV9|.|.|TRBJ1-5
TGTGCCAGCAGCGTTTATGACAGCCGGTATCAGCCCCAGCATTTT
CASSVYDSRYQPQHF
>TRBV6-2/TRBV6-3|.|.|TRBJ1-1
TGTGCCAGCAGTTATGGTCAAAAGAACACTGAAGCTTTCTTT
CASSYGQKNTEAFF
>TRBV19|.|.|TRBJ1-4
TGTGCCAGTAGTACCAGACGGAACATTAATGAAAAACTGTTTTTT
CASSTRRNINEKLFF
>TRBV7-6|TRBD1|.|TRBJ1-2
TGTGCCAGCAGCTTGTTAGCGGGACAGGGGGGCTATGGCTACACCTTC
CASSLLAGQGGYGYTF
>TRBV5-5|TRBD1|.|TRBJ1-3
TGTGCCAGCAGCGCGGGACAGGGGAACACCATATATTTT
CASSAGQGNTIYF
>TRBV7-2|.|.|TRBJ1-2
TGTGCCAGCAGCCCACGGGAAGGAGGGTCCTATGGCTACACCTTC
CASSPREGGSYGYTF
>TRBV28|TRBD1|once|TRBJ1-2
TGTGCCAGCAGTTTTGCGGGACAGGGAATTAACTATGGCTACACCTTC
CASSFAGQGINYGYTF
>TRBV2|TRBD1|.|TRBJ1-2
TGTGCCAGCAGTGAGGGGAACAGGGGAGGCTACACCTTC
CASSEGNRGGYTF
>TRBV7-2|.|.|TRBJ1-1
TGTGCCAGCAGCTTAGGGTCGAGAACTGAAGCTTTCTTT
CASSLGSRTEAFF
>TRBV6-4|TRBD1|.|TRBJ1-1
TGTGCCAGCAGCGCCGAGGACAGGGGACCCGAGGGCACTGAAGCTTTCTTT
CASSAEDRGPEGTEAFF
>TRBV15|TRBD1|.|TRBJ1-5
TGTGCCACCAGCAGAGACCGGACAGGGGACAATCAGCCCCAGCATTTT
CATSRDRTGDNQPQHF
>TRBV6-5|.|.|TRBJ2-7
TGTGCCAGCAAACGGGAAAGAGGGCCCTACGAGCAGTACTTC
CASKRERGPYEQYF
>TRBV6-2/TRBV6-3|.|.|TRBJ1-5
TGTGCCAGCAGTTACTTTGGGGGTCAGCCCCAGCATTTT
CASSYFGGQPQHF
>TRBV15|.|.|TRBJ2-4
TGTGCCACCAGCCCTAGGAGCGGATCCAAAAACATTCAGTACTTC
CATSPRSGSKNIQYF
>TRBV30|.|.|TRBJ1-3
TGTGCCTTGACTGCAAGCTCTGGAAACACCATATATTTT
CALTASSGNTIYF
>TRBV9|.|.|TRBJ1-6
TGTGCCAGCAGCGTATCTGACAGGTCTGGTTCACCCCTCCACTTT
CASSVSDRSGSPLHF
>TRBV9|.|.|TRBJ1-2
TGTGCCAGCGAGGCCGGCACCTTC
CASEAGTF
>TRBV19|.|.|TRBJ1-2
TGTGCCAGTAGTATAGGCACAACTAGTATTAACTATGGCTACACCTTC
CASSIGTTSINYGYTF
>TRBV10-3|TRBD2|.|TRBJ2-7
TGTGCCATCAGCACCGGGACTAGTTTCGGCGAGCAGTACTTC
CAISTGTSFGEQYF
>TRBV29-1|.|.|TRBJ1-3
TGCAGCGTTGCGGAGAGCTCTGGAAACACCATATATTTT
CSVAESSGNTIYF
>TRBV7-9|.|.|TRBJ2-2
TGTGCCAGCAGCTTAACTCTGCGTACCGGGGAGCTGTTTTTT
CASSLTLRTGELFF
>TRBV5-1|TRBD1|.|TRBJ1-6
TGCGCCAGCAGCTTGGGACAGGGACCGAATTCACCCCTCCACTTT
CASSLGQGPNSPLHF
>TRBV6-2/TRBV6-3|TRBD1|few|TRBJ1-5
TGTGCCAGCAGTTACGACAGGGGGCAGGTGGGCAATCAGCCCCAGCATTTT
CASSYDRGQVGNQPQHF